Listed here are 5 T cell receptor beta chains from one sample, sequenced in a study of T cells in Graves' hyperthyroidism and ophthalmopathy. Authors of the study amplified TCR beta CDR3 regions from RNA transcripts. First-round RT-PCR with HTBI primers amplified the TCR CDR3 region. TCRdb re-analysed the multiplex PCR reads in MiXCR, keeping a single row per CDR3 protein. Of around 370,000 distinct CDR3 sequences listed, around a sixth are singletons. Sequences were obtained from blood. These receptors all come from a man aged 18 to 29 with Graves' ophthalmopathy.

This clonotype was counted between two and nine times. The rearrangement joins TRBV9 to TRBJ1-5; no clear D. Germline CDR1 is SGDLS and CDR2 is YYNGEE. V shed 3 bases and J shed 5 bases, with 12 bases lying between them. This CDR3 has 14 residues. This CDR3 is CASSADTADQPQHF. Here the CDR3 DNA reads TGTGCCAGCAGCGCAGATACCGCGGATCAGCCCCAGCATTTT. Drawing the rest from reference TRBV9 and TRBJ1-5, the complete variable domain is DSGVTQTPKHLITATGQRVTLRCSPRSGDLSVYWYQQSLDQGLQFLIQYYNGEERAKGNILERFSAQQFPDLHSELNLSSLELGDSALYFCASSADTADQPQHFGDGTRLSIL.

This clonotype was seen repeatedly, ten times or more. The chain combines TRBV12-3 or TRBV12-4 with TRBJ2-7; 8 nucleotides match TRBD1. The CDR3 is 14 residues long. Germline trimming cut 6 bases from V and 5 bases from J; bases unmatched to any gene: 9. The CDR3 spells CASSQQQGVNEQYF. Written as DNA, the CDR3 is TGTGCCAGCAGCCAACAACAGGGGGTCAACGAGCAGTACTTC.

This clonotype was observed once. This CDR3 reads CASSLGRAGDTEAFF. The CDR3 DNA is TGTGCCAGCAGCTTAGGACGGGCCGGGGACACTGAAGCTTTCTTT. The chain is built from TRBV7-9 and TRBJ1-1; D ambiguous. The germline gives CDR1 SEHNR, CDR2 FQNEAQ (reference sequence). CDR3 size: 15 residues. Trimming cost V 1 base and J 3 bases, with 12 bases left between them. The full variable domain, its missing parts supplied by reference TRBV7-9 and TRBJ1-1, is DTGVSQNPRHKITKRGQNVTFRCDPISEHNRLYWYRQTLGQGPEFLTYFQNEAQLEKSRLLSDRFSAERPKGSFSTLEIQRTEQGDSAMYLCASSLGRAGDTEAFFGQGTRLTVV.

In its sample, this clonotype was seen many times. This chain uses TRBV5-1 with TRBJ1-4; TRBD1 matches at 7 bases. J was trimmed by 2 bases and V by 4 bases; bases with no gene match: 8. This CDR3 is built from 16 residues. Per the germline V gene, CDR1 is SGHRS and CDR2 is YFSETQ. In DNA, the CDR3 is TGCGCCAGCAGCCGGGACCAGGGGGGGACTAATGAAAAACTGTTTTTT. Encoded protein: CASSRDQGGTNEKLFF.

The chain joins TRBV19 to TRBJ2-1, with 11 bases that match TRBD1. The CDR3 loop spans 16 amino acids. CDR1 is LNHDA, CDR2 SQIVND, per germline (reference sequence). V dropped 6 bases and J dropped 4; count of bases not matched to a gene: 8. CDR3 sequence reads: CASRTSDRGLYNEQFF. Here the CDR3 DNA reads TGTGCCAGTAGGACGTCGGACAGGGGGCTTTACAATGAGCAGTTCTTC.